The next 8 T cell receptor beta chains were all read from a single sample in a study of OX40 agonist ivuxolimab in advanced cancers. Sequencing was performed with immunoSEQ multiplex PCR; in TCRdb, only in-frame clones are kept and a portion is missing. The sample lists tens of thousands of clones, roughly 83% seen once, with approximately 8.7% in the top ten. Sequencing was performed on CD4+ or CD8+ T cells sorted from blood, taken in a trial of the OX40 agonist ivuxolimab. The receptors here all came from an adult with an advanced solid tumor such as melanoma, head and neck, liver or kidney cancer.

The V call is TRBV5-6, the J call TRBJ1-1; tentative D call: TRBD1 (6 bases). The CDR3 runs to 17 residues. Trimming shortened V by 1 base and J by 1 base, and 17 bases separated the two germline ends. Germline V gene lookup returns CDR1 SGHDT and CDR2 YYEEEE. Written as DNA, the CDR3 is TGTGCCAGCAGCTTGAGGGGGGCGTACTTTAGGAACACTGAAGCTTTCTTT. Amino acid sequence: CASSLRGAYFRNTEAFF.

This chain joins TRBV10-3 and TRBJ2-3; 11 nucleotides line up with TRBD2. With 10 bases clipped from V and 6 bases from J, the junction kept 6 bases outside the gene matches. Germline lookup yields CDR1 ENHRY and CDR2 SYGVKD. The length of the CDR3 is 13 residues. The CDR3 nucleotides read TGTGCCACGACTAGCGGGATAGGGGATACGCAGTATTTT. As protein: CATTSGIGDTQYF.

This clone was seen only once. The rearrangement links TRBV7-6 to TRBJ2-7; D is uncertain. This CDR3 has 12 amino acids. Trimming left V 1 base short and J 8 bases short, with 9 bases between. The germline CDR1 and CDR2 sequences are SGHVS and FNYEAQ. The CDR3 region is CASSLGPPKQYF. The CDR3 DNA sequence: TGTGCCAGCAGCTTAGGGCCCCCGAAGCAGTACTTC.

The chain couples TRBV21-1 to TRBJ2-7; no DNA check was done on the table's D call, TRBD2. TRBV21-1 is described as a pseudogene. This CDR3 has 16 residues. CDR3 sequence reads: CASSIGLAGDPYEQYF. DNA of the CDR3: TGTGCCAGCAGCATTGGACTAGCGGGGGATCCCTACGAGCAGTACTTC.

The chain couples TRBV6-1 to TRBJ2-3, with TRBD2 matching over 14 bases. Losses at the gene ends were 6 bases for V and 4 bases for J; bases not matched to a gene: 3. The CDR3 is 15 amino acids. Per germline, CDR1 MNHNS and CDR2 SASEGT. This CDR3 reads CASSGLAGGSDTQYF. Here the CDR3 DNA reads TGTGCCAGCAGCGGACTAGCGGGGGGATCAGATACGCAGTATTTT.

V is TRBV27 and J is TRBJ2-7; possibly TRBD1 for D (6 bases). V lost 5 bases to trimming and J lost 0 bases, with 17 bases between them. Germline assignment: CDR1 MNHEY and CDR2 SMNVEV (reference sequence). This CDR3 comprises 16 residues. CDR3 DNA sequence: TGTGCCAGCAGTCGGGACATTGAAGTCTTCTCCTACGAGCAGTACTTC. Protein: CASSRDIEVFSYEQYF.

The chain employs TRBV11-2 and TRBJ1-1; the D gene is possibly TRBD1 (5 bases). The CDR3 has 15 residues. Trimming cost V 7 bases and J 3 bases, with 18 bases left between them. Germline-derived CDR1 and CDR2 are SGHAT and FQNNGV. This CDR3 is CASKLLGLGYTEAFF. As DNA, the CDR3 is TGTGCCAGCAAACTACTGGGACTCGGGTACACTGAAGCTTTCTTT.

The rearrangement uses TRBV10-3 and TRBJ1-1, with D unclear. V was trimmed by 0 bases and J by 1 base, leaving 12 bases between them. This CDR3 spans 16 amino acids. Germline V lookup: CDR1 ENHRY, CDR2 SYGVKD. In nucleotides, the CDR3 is TGTGCCATCAGTGAGTCGGCCACCGCAGGGAACACTGAAGCTTTCTTT. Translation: CAISESATAGNTEAFF.